Shown below are 30 T cell receptor beta chains from a single sample sequenced in a study of T cell responses to AZD1222 COVID-19 vaccine. TCRdb's copy holds only in-frame clones and misses some; the assay was immunoSEQ multiplex PCR. The sample contains tens of thousands of clones, roughly 80% of which appear only once. This material consisted of peripheral blood, taken 28 days after the second AZD1222 dose. These receptors all come from an adult who received the AZD1222 COVID-19 vaccine.

This clone was observed a single time. The chain uses TRBV7-2 and TRBJ2-3; possible D gene TRBD2, 5 bases. V lost 7 bases and J lost 4, with 18 bases in between. Germline V gene lookup returns CDR1 SGHTA and CDR2 FQGNSA. This CDR3 region has 15 residues. Written as DNA, the CDR3 is TGTGCCAGCAAGCCGGAGGTCGGAGGAGCAGATACGCAGTATTTT. Translation gives CASKPEVGGADTQYF.

The chain uses TRBV30 and TRBJ1-3, with D hard to call. Trimming cost V 2 bases and J 3 bases, with 11 bases left between them. The CDR3 has 14 residues. Germline CDR1 is GTSNPN and CDR2 is SVGIG (reference sequence). The CDR3, as DNA: TGTGCCTGGAGTTACCGGACTCTTGGAAACACCATATATTTT. Protein product: CAWSYRTLGNTIYF.

The chain carries TRBV5-1 and TRBJ1-1; a possible D gene is TRBD1 (6 bases). This CDR3 region has 13 residues. The germline V gene has CDR1 SGHRS and CDR2 YFSETQ. Trimming took 4 bases from V and 4 from J, leaving 11 bases between them. CDR3 sequence (DNA): TGCGCCAGCAGCCGGGCACAGGGCACTGAAGCTTTCTTT. Its translation: CASSRAQGTEAFF.

The chain uses TRBV6-1 and TRBJ2-7; the D gene is possibly TRBD1 (7 bases). Trimming left V 3 bases short and J 5 bases short, with 14 bases between. CDR3 length equals 14 residues. The germline CDR1 and CDR2 sequences are MNHNS and SASEGT. DNA for the CDR3: TGTGCCAGCAGTGAGGCAGGGGGAGGCCACGAGCAGTACTTC. Its translation is CASSEAGGGHEQYF.

This chain uses TRBV6-5 with TRBJ1-2; the D is unclear. This CDR3 has 13 amino acids. From germline, CDR1 is MNHEY and CDR2 SVGAGI. The ends were cut back, 6 bases at V and 4 bases at J, with 12 bases in the middle. CDR3 loop: CASSPDGLYGYTF. DNA for the CDR3: TGTGCCAGCAGCCCGGACGGTCTCTATGGCTACACCTTC.

J is TRBJ1-2 and V is TRBV27; TRBD1 might be the D (6 bases). V lost 3 bases, J lost 7 bases, and 12 bases lay in between. Germline loops: CDR1 MNHEY, CDR2 SMNVEV (reference sequence). This CDR3 contains 13 residues. CDR3 sequence (DNA): TGTGCCAGCAGTTTTCGGGGGGCGGTTGGCTACACCTTC. This sequence encodes CASSFRGAVGYTF.

The rearrangement joins TRBV7-6 to TRBJ2-5, with D perhaps TRBD1 or TRBD2 (5 bases each). Looked up from germline, CDR1 is SGHVS and CDR2 is FNYEAQ. CDR3 length: 15 residues. V was clipped by 0 bases and J by 5 bases, with 13 bases between them. The CDR3 protein is CASSLALTWGETQYF. DNA of the CDR3: TGTGCCAGCAGCTTAGCGCTAACGTGGGGGGAGACCCAGTACTTC.

The chain joins TRBV5-5 to TRBJ2-5; D ambiguous. This CDR3 is built from 15 residues. Germline loops: CDR1 SGHKS, CDR2 YYEKEE (reference sequence). The ends were cut back, 3 bases at V and 5 bases at J, with 17 bases in the middle. In nucleotides, the CDR3 is TGTGCCAGCAGCTCCTACCTAGACCCCGGGGAGACCCAGTACTTC. This codes for CASSSYLDPGETQYF.

This clone was seen a handful of times. V and J are TRBV19 and TRBJ1-5; D remains ambiguous. The CDR3 contains 13 residues. Germline CDR1 LNHDA, CDR2 SQIVND (reference sequence). The germline V and J ends were trimmed by 7 bases and 7 bases, with 14 bases remaining between them. As DNA, the CDR3 is TGTGCCAGTAAGGCAGAATGGAACCAGCCCCAGCATTTT. Protein sequence: CASKAEWNQPQHF. The variable domain in full, completed from reference TRBV19 and TRBJ1-5, reads DGGITQSPKYLFRKEGQNVTLSCEQNLNHDAMYWYRQDPGQGLRLIYYSQIVNDFQKGDIAEGYSVSREKKESFPLTVTSAQKNPTAFYLCASKAEWNQPQHFGDGTRLSIL.

The chain recombines TRBV5-1 with TRBJ1-4; a weak D match, TRBD1 (6 bases). V was trimmed by 0 bases and J by 7 bases, leaving 16 bases between them. Germline loops: CDR1 SGHRS, CDR2 YFSETQ. This CDR3 is built from 16 residues. The CDR3 here is CASSLDVGTDSEKLFF. In DNA form, the CDR3 reads TGCGCCAGCAGCTTGGACGTCGGGACGGACAGTGAAAAACTGTTTTTT. Drawing the rest from reference TRBV5-1 and TRBJ1-4, the complete variable domain is KAGVTQTPRYLIKTRGQQVTLSCSPISGHRSVSWYQQTPGQGLQFLFEYFSETQRNKGNFPGRFSGRQFSNSRSEMNVSTLELGDSALYLCASSLDVGTDSEKLFFGSGTQLSVL.

The sample holds a few counts of this clone. This chain uses TRBV7-9 with TRBJ2-1; D is uncertain. Deletions cut 8 bases from V and 3 bases from J, with 11 bases between. The CDR3 spans 13 residues. The germline V gene encodes CDR1 SEHNR and CDR2 FQNEAQ (reference sequence). CDR3: CASAVGSYNEQFF. DNA of the CDR3: TGTGCCAGCGCCGTGGGCAGCTACAATGAGCAGTTCTTC.

V is TRBV28 and J is TRBJ1-2, with D hard to call. V lost 6 bases and J 7 bases, leaving 24 bases between the germline ends. The CDR3 loop spans 16 amino acids. CDR1 and CDR2 (germline): MDHEN, SYDVKM. CDR3 region: CASRPGDSTSGSGYTF. The DNA of the CDR3 is TGTGCCAGCAGACCCGGGGATTCCACCTCGGGGTCTGGCTACACCTTC.

The chain carries TRBV7-6 and TRBJ2-1, with D perhaps TRBD1 or TRBD2 (5 bases each). The germline gives CDR1 SGHVS, CDR2 FNYEAQ. This CDR3 spans 17 amino acids. V was cut by 0 bases and J by 3 bases, with 15 bases left in between. This CDR3 is CASSLALVPRGYNEQFF. CDR3 bases: TGTGCCAGCAGCTTAGCCCTGGTCCCGAGGGGCTACAATGAGCAGTTCTTC.

This chain connects TRBV6-1 to TRBJ1-1; unclear D gene. The V gene lost 7 bases and the J gene lost 1 base, with 13 bases spanning the gap. The V gene's germline CDR1 is MNHNS and CDR2 SASEGT. The CDR3 totals 14 residues. The CDR3 sequence is CASMGTPGNTEAFF. The CDR3 nucleotides read TGTGCCAGCATGGGTACACCGGGGAACACTGAAGCTTTCTTT.

The rearrangement links TRBV5-1 to TRBJ2-3; no firm D call. The CDR3 has 15 amino acids. V was trimmed by 0 bases and J by 0 bases, leaving 8 bases between them. CDR1 and CDR2 (germline): SGHRS, YFSETQ. CDR3: CASSLEWGSTDTQYF. The CDR3 DNA reads as TGCGCCAGCAGCTTGGAATGGGGAAGCACAGATACGCAGTATTTT.

V and J are TRBV29-1 and TRBJ2-2; D is undetermined. V shed 1 base and J shed 4 bases, with 13 bases lying between them. The CDR3 has 15 amino acids. Germline lookup yields CDR1 SQVTM and CDR2 ANQGSEA. CDR3 loop: CSVEVPYSATGELFF. Written as DNA, the CDR3 is TGCAGCGTTGAAGTACCCTACAGTGCCACCGGGGAGCTGTTTTTT.

V and J are TRBV28 and TRBJ1-1; the D gene is possibly TRBD1 (5 bases). The CDR3 has 14 residues. Per germline, CDR1 MDHEN and CDR2 SYDVKM. Between the trimmed V and J ends, which lost 7 bases and 1 base, there was a span of 13 bases. Here the CDR3 reads CASTYPGGNTEAFF. CDR3 DNA sequence: TGTGCCAGCACTTATCCCGGGGGGAACACTGAAGCTTTCTTT.

The chain joins TRBV6-1 to TRBJ1-4; TRBD1 matches at 7 bases. With V trimmed by 6 bases and J by 8 bases, 9 bases remained unmatched. Germline-derived CDR1 and CDR2 are MNHNS and SASEGT. This CDR3 is 14 amino acids long. In nucleotides, the CDR3 is TGTGCCAGCAGCATTGACAGGGTTAGAGAAAAACTGTTTTTT. It translates to CASSIDRVREKLFF.

The gene calls are TRBV2 and TRBJ1-1; D call uncertain. V lost 6 bases and J lost 3, with 20 bases in between. The CDR3 is 16 amino acids. CDR1 is SNHLY, CDR2 FYNNEI, per germline. The CDR3 sequence is CASRREGNPRDTEAFF. CDR3 in DNA: TGTGCCAGCAGGCGGGAGGGAAACCCTCGGGACACTGAAGCTTTCTTT. The full variable domain, its missing parts supplied by reference TRBV2 and TRBJ1-1, is EPEVTQTPSHQVTQMGQEVILRCVPISNHLYFYWYRQILGQKVEFLVSFYNNEISEKSEIFDDQFSVERPDGSNFTLKIRSTKLEDSAMYFCASRREGNPRDTEAFFGQGTRLTVV.

The chain links TRBV5-1 to TRBJ1-3; possibly TRBD1 for D (5 bases). Germline assignment: CDR1 SGHRS and CDR2 YFSETQ. The V gene lost 5 bases and the J gene lost 4 bases, with 22 bases spanning the gap. The CDR3 covers 17 residues. CDR3 amino acids: CASSRQGPPSDGNTIYF. The DNA for the CDR3 is TGCGCCAGCAGTCGGCAGGGCCCCCCGTCAGACGGAAACACCATATATTTT.

The chain employs TRBV2 and TRBJ1-4; 10 nucleotides match TRBD1. The germline V gene has CDR1 SNHLY and CDR2 FYNNEI. J was trimmed by 8 bases and V by 6 bases; bases with no gene match: 9. The CDR3 is made up of 15 amino acids. CDR3 residues: CASSKDRGQGEKLFF. The CDR3 DNA is TGTGCCAGCAGCAAAGACAGGGGGCAAGGAGAAAAACTGTTTTTT.

The chain uses TRBV6-1 and TRBJ1-5; 9 nucleotides agree with TRBD1. This CDR3 has 15 amino acids. V shed 6 bases, J shed 4 bases, and the junction held 7 bases outside the gene matches. In germline, CDR1 is MNHNS, CDR2 SASEGT. CDR3 in amino acids: CASRPTGGGNQPQHF. CDR3 coding DNA: TGTGCCAGCAGACCAACAGGGGGCGGGAATCAGCCCCAGCATTTT.

This chain links TRBV18 with TRBJ2-2; D gene uncertain. V dropped 8 bases and J dropped 4 bases, with 14 bases sitting between them. Germline V gene sequence: CDR1 KGHSH, CDR2 LQKENI. CDR3 length: 14 residues. The CDR3 loop is CASAIDAPTGELFF. The CDR3 region has the DNA TGTGCCAGCGCGATAGACGCTCCCACCGGGGAGCTGTTTTTT.

The genes are TRBV2 and TRBJ2-7; D possibly corresponds to TRBD2 (7 bases). V lost 6 bases and J lost 4, with 16 bases in between. The germline V gene encodes CDR1 SNHLY and CDR2 FYNNEI. The CDR3 is 14 amino acids. The CDR3 protein is CASRGGGGLYEQYF. CDR3 DNA: TGTGCCAGCAGGGGGGGCGGGGGCCTGTACGAGCAGTACTTC.

This sequence joins TRBV7-6 and TRBJ2-7, with TRBD2 identical over 7 bases. CDR1 is SGHVS, CDR2 FNYEAQ, per germline. The CDR3 length is 15 residues. V lost 3 bases and J lost 7; bases outside the gene matches: 12. The CDR3 DNA sequence: TGTGCCAGCAGCTTGGGAGGTGTGACCGGGGGGGAGCAGTACTTC. Encoded protein: CASSLGGVTGGEQYF.

This clone occurred a few times. V is TRBV10-1 and J is TRBJ2-7, with D tentatively TRBD2 (5 bases). The CDR3 extends over 14 amino acids. Germline V gene lookup returns CDR1 WNHNN and CDR2 SYGVQD (reference sequence). V lost 0 bases and J 5 bases, leaving 11 bases between the germline ends. CDR3 DNA sequence: TGCGCCAGCAGTGAGTCAGGTATCGGGGACGAGCAGTACTTC. This sequence encodes CASSESGIGDEQYF.

The V call is TRBV5-1, the J call TRBJ1-2, with TRBD1 matching over 7 bases. V shed 2 bases, J shed 10 bases, and the junction held 11 bases outside the gene matches. CDR1 is SGHRS, CDR2 YFSETQ, per germline. This CDR3 region has 14 residues. The CDR3 DNA reads as TGCGCCAGCAGCTTTTTTTCGGGACAGTTGGTCTACACCTTC. Encoded protein: CASSFFSGQLVYTF.

V is TRBV6-6 and J is TRBJ2-3; D is unclear. Germline CDR1 is MNHNY and CDR2 is SVGAGI (reference sequence). V was cut by 8 bases and J by 1 base, with 7 bases left in between. The CDR3 loop spans 12 amino acids. CDR3 DNA: TGTGCCAGCGGGTGGGGCACAGATACGCAGTATTTT. Protein sequence: CASGWGTDTQYF.

This chain joins TRBV18 and TRBJ1-6; D not certain. The CDR3 has 16 residues. CDR1 and CDR2 from the germline V gene are KGHSH and LQKENI. Trimming shortened V by 2 bases and J by 5 bases, and 13 bases separated the two germline ends. Written as DNA, the CDR3 is TGTGCCAGCTCACCAGGGTCCCAGGTCGATAATTCACCCCTCCACTTT. This encodes CASSPGSQVDNSPLHF.

This clone was counted a few times. This chain joins TRBV5-6 and TRBJ2-5; D might be TRBD1 or TRBD2, each matching 5 bases. The CDR3 totals 12 residues. The germline V and J ends were trimmed by 3 bases and 8 bases, with 11 bases remaining between them. CDR1 and CDR2 (germline): SGHDT, YYEEEE. Written as DNA, the CDR3 is TGTGCCAGCAGCTCGTTGGGGGACACCCAGTACTTC. Its protein is CASSSLGDTQYF.